This TCR beta chain was recorded in a study of PD-L1 blockade in urothelial cancer. Noted time point: peripheral blood 6 weeks after treatment start. Using immunoSEQ multiplex PCR, the repertoire was profiled, and TCRdb retains in-frame clones only, with some absent. This sample yields approximately 93,000 clones, of which over 80% are seen a single time; roughly 8% belongs to the top ten. Germline V gives CDR1 KGHSH, CDR2 LQKENI. The CDR3 covers 15 residues. Trimming took 5 bases from V and 1 from J, leaving 14 bases between them. The chain links TRBV18 to TRBJ1-1, with a weak D call TRBD1 (5 bases). Sequenced here: PBMCs, sampled around atezolizumab (anti-PD-L1) treatment. The source is a man in his sixties or seventies with urothelial cancer. The CDR3 sequence: CASSIGGVENTEAFF. The CDR3 nucleotides are TGTGCCAGCTCAATTGGAGGGGTGGAGAACACTGAAGCTTTCTTT.